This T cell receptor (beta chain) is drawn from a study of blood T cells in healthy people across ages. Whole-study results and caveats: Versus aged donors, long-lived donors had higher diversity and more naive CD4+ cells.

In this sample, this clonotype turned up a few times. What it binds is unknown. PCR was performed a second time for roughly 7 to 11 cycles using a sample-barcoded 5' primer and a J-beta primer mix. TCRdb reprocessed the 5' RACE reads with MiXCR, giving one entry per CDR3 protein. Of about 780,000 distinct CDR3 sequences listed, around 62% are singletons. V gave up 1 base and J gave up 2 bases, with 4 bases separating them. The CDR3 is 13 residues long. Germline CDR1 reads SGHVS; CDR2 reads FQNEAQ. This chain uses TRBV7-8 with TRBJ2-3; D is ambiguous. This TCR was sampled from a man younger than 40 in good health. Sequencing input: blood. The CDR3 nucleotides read TGTGCCAGCAGCTTAGGGTTCACAGATACGCAGTATTTT. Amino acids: CASSLGFTDTQYF.